One and the same sample provided the 3 T cell receptor beta chains below, sequenced in a study of Graves' ophthalmopathy and Graves' hyperthyroidism. Amplified material comprised TCR beta CDR3 regions derived from RNA transcripts. RT-PCR with HTBI primers came first, then second-round multiplex PCR. TCRdb recomputed calls from the multiplex PCR reads with MiXCR, one row per CDR3 protein. Here the sample spans about 210,000 distinct CDR3 sequences, less than 30% being singletons. The sequencing input was peripheral blood. All receptors come from a man between 45 and 60 years old with Graves' ophthalmopathy.

This clonotype came up many times. The chain combines TRBV4-3 with TRBJ2-5; a possible D gene is TRBD2 (5 bases). In germline, CDR1 is LGHNA, CDR2 YSLEER. Between the trimmed V and J ends, which lost 0 bases and 2 bases, there was a span of 10 bases. The CDR3 consists of 15 residues. The CDR3 nucleotides are TGCGCCAGCAGCCAAGAGTTGCCGGGACAAGAGACCCAGTACTTC. Its protein is CASSQELPGQETQYF.

This clonotype was recorded at least ten times. V is TRBV7-6 and J is TRBJ2-3, with 11 bases that match TRBD2. Trimming took 3 bases from V and 4 from J; bases not matched to a gene: 9. CDR1 is SGHVS, CDR2 FNYEAQ, per germline. CDR3 length: 17 residues. The CDR3 spells CASSLGTSGEGSDTQYF. The CDR3 DNA sequence: TGTGCCAGCAGCTTGGGGACTAGCGGAGAGGGATCAGATACGCAGTATTTT.

This clonotype was detected many times. The chain recombines TRBV27 with TRBJ2-5, with D possibly being TRBD2 (6 bases). The germline gives CDR1 MNHEY, CDR2 SMNVEV (reference sequence). Trimming took off 3 bases at V and 2 bases at J, with 13 bases between the two ends. There are 15 residues in the CDR3. As DNA, the CDR3 is TGTGCCAGCAGTTTGTGGAGGGGACCTCAAGAGACCCAGTACTTC. Translating it yields CASSLWRGPQETQYF.